This section outlines one TCR beta chain sequence together with its context. This record belongs to a study of cytomegalovirus exposure and HLA in healthy donors. Amplification used 60 Vbeta primers and 13 Jbeta primers. Libraries were prepared by immunoSEQ multiplex PCR; TCRdb keeps only in-frame clonotypes and omits some of them. The table shows 40,000 to 55,000 clones, with 73% occurring only once. The CDR3 loop spans 16 amino acids. Germline CDR1 reads LGHNA; CDR2 reads YSLEER. J gave up 3 bases and V 4 bases, and 10 bases lay outside the gene matches. This chain joins TRBV4-3 and TRBJ2-7; 9 bases are a match to TRBD2. Sequenced: PBMCs. The receptor comes from a man between 18 and 35 years old in good health and CMV-seronegative. The CDR3 DNA is TGCGCCAGCAGCCCGGCCCCTAGCGGGGCGGGCTACGAGCAGTACTTC. Protein sequence: CASSPAPSGAGYEQYF.